This is a list of T cell receptor beta chains from one sample in a study of T cell changes during pregnancy in multiple sclerosis. Method: immunoSEQ multiplex PCR; TCRdb's copy keeps in-frame clones and lacks some. Found here are 50,000 to 65,000 clones, about 96% of them singletons; the top ten hold around 2.5%. The sample was CD8+ T cells from peripheral blood mononuclear cells, taken after pregnancy. Source of these receptors: a female donor with multiple sclerosis, enrolled in a pregnancy study. Each CDR3 is given with its conserved first and last residue. A D gene is named only where the DNA matches it firmly. Not every row has a clone size; where given, it reads once, few, many or a size class.

TRBD2	TRBV11-2	-	TRBJ2-5	CASSPRTSGRAGTQYF	TGTGCCAGCAGCCCAAGGACTAGCGGGAGGGCCGGGACCCAGTACTTC
-	TRBV7-6	-	TRBJ2-1	CASSSNNEQFF	TGTGCCAGCAGCTCTAACAATGAGCAGTTCTTC
-	TRBV4-3	-	TRBJ2-7	CASSHQTGSGYEQYF	TGCGCCAGCAGCCACCAAACAGGGTCGGGGTACGAGCAGTACTTC
TRBD1	TRBV19	-	TRBJ2-7	CASRMGDRGQTEQYF	TGTGCCAGTAGGATGGGGGACAGGGGGCAAACCGAGCAGTACTTC
-	TRBV29-1	once	TRBJ1-5	CSVDVGDSNQPQHF	TGCAGCGTTGATGTCGGAGATAGCAATCAGCCCCAGCATTTT
-	TRBV12-5	-	TRBJ2-7	CASGLGHEQYF	TGTGCTAGTGGTTTGGGGCACGAGCAGTACTTC
-	TRBV27	-	TRBJ2-7	CASSHTVGPYEQYF	TGTGCCAGCAGCCACACGGTGGGCCCCTACGAGCAGTACTTC
TRBD1	TRBV7-8	-	TRBJ1-4	CASSHSPGQGRTKDEKLFF	TGTGCCAGCAGCCATTCCCCGGGACAGGGGCGAACGAAGGATGAAAAACTGTTTTTT
TRBD1	TRBV11-2	-	TRBJ1-1	CASKGQGLPNTEAFF	TGTGCCAGCAAAGGACAGGGACTACCGAACACTGAAGCTTTCTTT
-	TRBV20-1	-	TRBJ2-3	CSATGPDTQYF	TGCAGTGCTACGGGTCCAGATACGCAGTATTTT
-	TRBV19	-	TRBJ2-7	CASSIEPSSYEQYF	TGTGCCAGTAGTATAGAGCCGAGCTCCTACGAGCAGTACTTC